This note documents a single TCR beta chain sequence. The antigen is undetermined. The data stem from a study of cytomegalovirus exposure and HLA in healthy donors. Background on the study: As released early, the data held 80 million to 90 million unique TCRs from HLA-typed donors.

PCR employed 60 Vbeta and 13 Jbeta primers. TCRdb's table, derived via immunoSEQ multiplex PCR, lists solely in-frame clones and lacks some. The sample shows about 200,000 clones, about 90% of them seen only once. General study findings and limits: There were a few CMV-associated chains whose specificity for CMV antigens was confirmed in vitro. In a later analysis, common viral pathogens appeared linked to several of the most significant clusters.

The study sampled nominally healthy donors, though unrecorded immune exposures were likely. The germline CDR1 and CDR2 sequences are SGHNT and YYREEE (reference sequence). This CDR3 region has 15 residues. The ends lost 5 bases at V and 8 bases at J; junction bases unmatched: 10. The rearrangement uses TRBV5-4 and TRBJ1-4, with 9 nucleotides matching TRBD1. The sequenced sample was PBMCs. The sequence came from a man younger than 45 in good health and CMV-seronegative. DNA of the CDR3: TGTGCCAGCAGTTGGGCGACAGGGGGGACGGAAAAACTGTTTTTT. Translation: CASSWATGGTEKLFF.